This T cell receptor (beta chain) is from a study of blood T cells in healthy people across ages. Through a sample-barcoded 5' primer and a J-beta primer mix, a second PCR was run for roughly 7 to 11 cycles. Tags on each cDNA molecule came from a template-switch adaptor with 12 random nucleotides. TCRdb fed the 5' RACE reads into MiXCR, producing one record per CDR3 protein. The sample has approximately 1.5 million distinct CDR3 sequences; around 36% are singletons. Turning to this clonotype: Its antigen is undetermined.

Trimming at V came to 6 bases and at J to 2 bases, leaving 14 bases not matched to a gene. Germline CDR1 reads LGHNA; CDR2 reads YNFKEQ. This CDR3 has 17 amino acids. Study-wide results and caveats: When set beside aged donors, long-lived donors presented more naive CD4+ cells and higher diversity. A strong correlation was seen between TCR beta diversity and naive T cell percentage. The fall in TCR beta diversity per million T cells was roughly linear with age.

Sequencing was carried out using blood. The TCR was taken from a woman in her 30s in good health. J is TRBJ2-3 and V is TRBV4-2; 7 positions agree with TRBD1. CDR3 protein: CASSPVDRDENTDTQYF. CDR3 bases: TGTGCCAGCAGTCCCGTCGACAGGGATGAGAACACAGATACGCAGTATTTT.